This TCR beta chain was identified in a study of regulatory T cells in long-lasting Graves disease. Study conclusions and caveats: The sample size was small, and this may have reduced accuracy. Thyroid tissue was not sampled; only peripheral blood was.

This clonotype was seen more than once but under ten times. What it binds is unknown. Arm-PCR of CDR3 regions and iRepertoire HTBI primers were the basis on which TCR beta libraries were built. TCRdb re-derived calls from the multiplex PCR reads in MiXCR, one entry per CDR3 protein. Of 400,000 to 450,000 distinct CDR3 sequences in the sample, about 15% were seen once. Time point here: newly diagnosed GD, antithyroid drugs for less than 3 months. From PBMCs, RNA was extracted and then used to make the TCR library. Trimming removed 4 bases from V and 7 bases from J, with 18 bases in between. The V gene's germline CDR1 is SGHRS and CDR2 YFSETQ. The CDR3 sequence is 14 residues long. This sample also belongs to another study, concerning T cells in Graves' hyperthyroidism and ophthalmopathy. That source notes: TCR CDR3 underwent first-round RT-PCR with the HTBI primer set.

The receptor was isolated from a woman aged 30 to 39 with Graves disease. The gene calls are TRBV5-1 and TRBJ2-7; D is possibly TRBD2 (6 bases). The source material was peripheral blood mononuclear cells (PBMCs), sampled at new diagnosis, from a patient treated with antithyroid drugs. CDR3 protein: CASSPGAGPEEQYF. The CDR3 bases are TGCGCCAGCAGCCCCGGGGCGGGGCCGGAGGAGCAGTACTTC.